The entry below gives a single T cell receptor beta chain sequence along with its context. Antigen: not known. The data were taken from a study of blood T cells in healthy people across ages. Notes on the study in general: In long-lived donors, naive CD4+ cell counts and diversity exceeded those of aged donors.

Primed by a sample-barcoded 5' primer and a J-beta primer mix, a second PCR proceeded for 7 to 11 cycles. From the 5' RACE reads, TCRdb called clonotypes with MiXCR, one entry per CDR3 protein. Among about 1.5 million distinct CDR3 sequences listed, 42% were seen once. The CDR3 spans 14 residues. Trimming cost V 5 bases and J 6 bases; bases outside gene matches: 4. Per germline, CDR1 MNHEY and CDR2 SVGAGI. For every donor, a draw yielded 9.5 to 10 milliliters of peripheral blood. The total RNA that was extracted per sample amounted to at least 5 micrograms. The chain has TRBV6-5 and TRBJ1-4, with 9 bases lining up with TRBD1. The TCR sequence derives from a woman aged 18-35 years in good health. The specimen was blood. The CDR3 loop reads CASSRQGGDEKLFF. The CDR3 DNA reads TGTGCCAGCAGTCGACAGGGGGGTGATGAAAAACTGTTTTTT.